These T cell receptor beta chains were read from a single sample in a study of T cell changes during pregnancy in multiple sclerosis. Profiling relied on immunoSEQ multiplex PCR, and the TCRdb table lists in-frame clones only, not all of them. The table has 29,000 or so clones, nearly 90% seen once. The sequencing here drew on CD8+ T cells from peripheral blood mononuclear cells, taken in the second trimester of pregnancy. These receptors were taken from a female donor with multiple sclerosis, enrolled in a pregnancy study. Both conserved end residues are part of each CDR3. The D gene is left open where the match is weak. Clone size is shown for a subset of rows, as once, few, many or a class of expanded clone.

clone_size: few; v_call: TRBV5-6; d_call: NA; cdr3_length: 12; j_call: TRBJ1-1; cdr3_nt: TGTGCTTCAGGGGCAATGAACACTGAAGCTTTCTTT; cdr3_aa: CASGAMNTEAFF
clone_size: NA; v_call: TRBV21-1; d_call: NA; cdr3_length: 17; j_call: TRBJ1-2; cdr3_nt: TGTGCCAGCAGCAAAGACACAACCCGGGACAACCTTTATGGCTACACCTTC; cdr3_aa: CASSKDTTRDNLYGYTF
clone_size: NA; v_call: TRBV6-1; d_call: TRBD2; cdr3_length: 19; j_call: TRBJ2-1; cdr3_nt: TGTGCCAGCAGTGAAGGGGGTGGTGTAGCGGGAGAGTCCTACAATGAGCAGTTCTTC; cdr3_aa: CASSEGGGVAGESYNEQFF
clone_size: NA; v_call: TRBV27; d_call: NA; cdr3_length: 13; j_call: TRBJ2-1; cdr3_nt: TGTGCCAGCAGTTCTAACTCCTACAATGAGCAGTTCTTC; cdr3_aa: CASSSNSYNEQFF
clone_size: NA; v_call: TRBV29-1; d_call: TRBD2; cdr3_length: 13; j_call: TRBJ2-1; cdr3_nt: TGCAGCGTTGAAGCGCTAGCGGTTGATGAGCAGTTCTTC; cdr3_aa: CSVEALAVDEQFF
clone_size: NA; v_call: TRBV19; d_call: TRBD1; cdr3_length: 16; j_call: TRBJ1-1; cdr3_nt: TGTGCCAGTAGCTCGAGGACAGGGGGGCTCAACACTGAAGCTTTCTTT; cdr3_aa: CASSSRTGGLNTEAFF
clone_size: NA; v_call: TRBV9; d_call: TRBD1; cdr3_length: 15; j_call: TRBJ2-2; cdr3_nt: TGTGCCAGCAGCGAAGAGACAGGGGGGACCGGGGAGCTGTTTTTT; cdr3_aa: CASSEETGGTGELFF
clone_size: NA; v_call: TRBV29-1; d_call: TRBD2; cdr3_length: 13; j_call: TRBJ2-2; cdr3_nt: TGCAGCGTTGCGGCTAGCGGGGCTGGGGAGCTGTTTTTT; cdr3_aa: CSVAASGAGELFF
clone_size: NA; v_call: TRBV6-5; d_call: TRBD1; cdr3_length: 15; j_call: TRBJ2-1; cdr3_nt: TGTGCCAGCAGTTACGTGGCAGGGGGTGGGAATGAGCAGTTCTTC; cdr3_aa: CASSYVAGGGNEQFF
clone_size: NA; v_call: TRBV15; d_call: TRBD1; cdr3_length: 17; j_call: TRBJ1-1; cdr3_nt: TGTGCCACCAGCAGAGACCGGGACAGGGTCTGGAGCACTGAAGCTTTCTTT; cdr3_aa: CATSRDRDRVWSTEAFF
clone_size: NA; v_call: TRBV4-3; d_call: NA; cdr3_length: 20; j_call: TRBJ2-6; cdr3_nt: TGCGCCAGCAGCCAAGATCCAACCTCGTGGGAGAGCTCTGGGGCCAACGTCCTGACTTTC; cdr3_aa: CASSQDPTSWESSGANVLTF
clone_size: medium-sized; v_call: TRBV6-1; d_call: TRBD2; cdr3_length: 15; j_call: TRBJ2-7; cdr3_nt: TGTGCCAGCAGTGAAAGGACTAGCGGGGGGTACGAGCAGTACTTC; cdr3_aa: CASSERTSGGYEQYF
clone_size: NA; v_call: TRBV28; d_call: TRBD1; cdr3_length: 16; j_call: TRBJ2-1; cdr3_nt: TGTGCCAGCAGACCTCATCCGGGACAGGGGATCAATGAGCAGTTCTTC; cdr3_aa: CASRPHPGQGINEQFF
clone_size: NA; v_call: TRBV19; d_call: NA; cdr3_length: 14; j_call: TRBJ2-7; cdr3_nt: TGTGCCAGTAGTATAGCTGGGAGTACCTACGAGCAGTACTTC; cdr3_aa: CASSIAGSTYEQYF
clone_size: NA; v_call: TRBV7-7; d_call: NA; cdr3_length: 15; j_call: TRBJ2-7; cdr3_nt: TGTGCCAGCAGCCCAGGGGACGGATTGATCTACGAGCAGTACTTC; cdr3_aa: CASSPGDGLIYEQYF
clone_size: once; v_call: TRBV7-9; d_call: TRBD2; cdr3_length: 12; j_call: TRBJ2-1; cdr3_nt: TGTGCCAGCAGCTTAATAGGGACTAGCCCGTTCTTC; cdr3_aa: CASSLIGTSPFF
clone_size: once; v_call: TRBV4-2; d_call: TRBD2; cdr3_length: 16; j_call: TRBJ2-1; cdr3_nt: TGTGCCAGCAGCCAACACACTAGCGGGAGTATAAATGAGCAGTTCTTC; cdr3_aa: CASSQHTSGSINEQFF
clone_size: once; v_call: TRBV21-1; d_call: NA; cdr3_length: 19; j_call: TRBJ1-2; cdr3_nt: TGTGCCAGCAGCAAACGAAGAGCGTTGCGGGACAGACCATGGAATGGCTACACCTTC; cdr3_aa: CASSKRRALRDRPWNGYTF
clone_size: NA; v_call: TRBV4-3; d_call: TRBD1; cdr3_length: 16; j_call: TRBJ1-1; cdr3_nt: TGCGCCAGCAGCCAAGATAACAGGGGGTTGGACACTGAAGCTTTCTTT; cdr3_aa: CASSQDNRGLDTEAFF
clone_size: NA; v_call: TRBV27; d_call: TRBD2; cdr3_length: 16; j_call: TRBJ2-3; cdr3_nt: TGTGCCAGCAGTTTAGGGGCTAGCGGAGGCACAGATACGCAGTATTTT; cdr3_aa: CASSLGASGGTDTQYF
clone_size: few; v_call: TRBV9; d_call: NA; cdr3_length: 15; j_call: TRBJ2-2; cdr3_nt: TGTGCCAGCAGCGTAGAAACCGGGGGCACCGGGGAGCTGTTTTTT; cdr3_aa: CASSVETGGTGELFF
clone_size: NA; v_call: TRBV4-2; d_call: NA; cdr3_length: 13; j_call: TRBJ2-1; cdr3_nt: TGTGCCAGCAGCCAAGACCGGAGAGATGAGCAGTTCTTC; cdr3_aa: CASSQDRRDEQFF